This entry is about one T cell receptor (beta chain). This clone was found once. No cognate antigen has been identified for it. The junction shows a germline mismatch at one end, possibly a read error. Whole blood was collected in K2EDTA tubes by collaborating institutions according to the institutions' own protocols. For TCRbeta analysis, collaborator samples were shipped as frozen whole blood, as isolated PBMCs, or as DNA extracted from either sample type. TCRbeta CDR3 regions were amplified from genomic DNA using the immunoSEQ Assay, a bias-controlled multiplex PCR. As for the authors' bioinformatics: Within the assay, amplification of reference gene primers was used to estimate how many nucleated cells each sample contained. To quantify the absolute abundance of each unique TCRbeta CDR3 rearrangement, sequence reads were collapsed and filtered. For each sample, productive Simpson clonality was calculated as the square root of Simpson's diversity index over productive rearrangements. Sourced from immuneACCESS, this table was stored by TCRdb with only in-frame sequences that have V and J called. A share of the clones is absent; for the studies checked, an unresolved V gene accounts for under half, and the remainder has no known explanation. Clone size and the V and J calls come from that table; the DNA yielded D and trimming. For this sample the table gives around 90,000 clones, of which 85% to 95% were detected only once. The ten biggest clones cover nearly 6.5% of the sample.

This entry comes from a study of blood T cell repertoires in COVID-19 (dated by TCRdb to the early 2020s). The study in broad terms: The collaborator samples originated in the United States, Italy and Spain and spanned the acute and convalescent phases of COVID-19. The material from the prospective study consisted of cDNA or gDNA derived from T cells, B-cell-depleted T cells, or PBMCs. The dataset comprised deeply sampled blood TCRbeta repertoires from subjects exposed to, actively infected with, or recovered from COVID-19. A freely available public database, intended as a resource for researchers studying the immune response to SARS-CoV-2, is where the repertoires were released. Samples came from the ongoing ImmuneRACE study (first 160 participants) plus 1,254 subjects from 6 global collaborators. Nearly every sample came with metadata listing a de-identified subject ID, COVID-19 status, age in years and sex. Where available, HLA class I and class II types were taken from metadata supplied by the sample provider and were not determined by assay-based typing.

CDR1 and CDR2 are drawn from the germline V gene (reference sequence): LGHDT, YNNKEL. The CDR3 sequence holds 16 residues, the cysteine and phenylalanine included. Only the CDR3 part of the read is kept: 48 bases, read in frame from the first base. General conclusions and limits of the study: Clinical and demographic metadata were provided uncurated, with the amount varying by source and participant.

The sequence derives from a woman aged 55-69 years with active COVID-19. Sequencing used peripheral blood. The V and J genes are TRBV3-1 (or the pseudogene TRBV3-2) and TRBJ2-7, with TRBD2 tentatively as D gene (6 bases match). For the CDR3, the sequence is CASSQGGGGPSNEQYF. Read as DNA, the sequence is TGTGCCAGCAGCCAAGGGGGCGGAGGGCCCTCCAACGAGCAGTACTTC.